These T cell receptor beta chains were read from a single sample in a study of shared T cell receptors in the human thymus. Clones were sequenced by immunoSEQ multiplex PCR, and TCRdb holds only the in-frame ones, with some missing. The sample holds over 350,000 clones, more than 85% seen once. Sequencing was done on a sample of thymocytes. Receptor source: a human donor. CDR3s include the opening cysteine and the closing phenylalanine or tryptophan. The D gene is left open where the match is weak. Size is stated for part of the rows, as once, few or many counts, or as a class when the clone is expanded.

d_gene | abundance | j_gene | v_gene | CDR3aa | CDR3nt
. | . | TRBJ1-1 | TRBV15 | CATSRDAHSSKRSEAFF | TGTGCCACCAGCAGAGATGCACATTCTTCAAAAAGGTCTGAAGCTTTCTTT
. | . | TRBJ1-1 | TRBV5-4 | CASSLYGLENTEAFF | TGTGCCAGCAGCTTGTACGGCTTAGAGAACACTGAAGCTTTCTTT
TRBD2 | . | TRBJ2-1 | TRBV30 | CACRSKGSQQGLAERYNEQFF | TGTGCCTGCCGGAGTAAGGGTTCGCAACAGGGACTAGCGGAGAGGTACAATGAGCAGTTCTTC
TRBD1 | . | TRBJ2-3 | TRBV5-1 | CASSLRTGLSDTQYF | TGCGCCAGCAGCTTAAGGACAGGGTTGTCAGATACGCAGTATTTT
. | . | TRBJ1-5 | TRBV28 | CASSSPSQPQHF | TGTGCCAGCAGTTCCCCGTCTCAGCCCCAGCATTTT
. | . | TRBJ1-3 | TRBV5-5 | CASSLILSGNTIYF | TGTGCCAGCAGCTTGATACTCTCTGGAAACACCATATATTTT
TRBD1 | . | TRBJ1-5 | TRBV5-5 | CASSPKGTGGGQPQHF | TGTGCCAGCAGCCCAAAGGGGACAGGGGGCGGTCAGCCCCAGCATTTT
. | . | TRBJ1-2 | TRBV5-1 | CASGPGVFNYGYTF | TGCGCCAGCGGTCCAGGGGTCTTTAACTATGGCTACACCTTC
TRBD2 | . | TRBJ2-1 | TRBV10-3 | CAISGLAGYNEQFF | TGTGCCATCAGTGGACTAGCGGGGTACAATGAGCAGTTCTTC
. | . | TRBJ1-2 | TRBV5-1 | CASSPDSLNYGYTF | TGCGCCAGCAGCCCAGACAGCCTGAACTATGGCTACACCTTC
. | . | TRBJ2-7 | TRBV5-1 | CASSRIGGAYEQYF | TGCGCCAGCAGCAGGATCGGGGGCGCTTACGAGCAGTACTTC
. | once | TRBJ2-6 | TRBV10-3 | CAISGNRDSSGANVLTF | TGTGCCATCAGTGGGAACAGGGATAGCTCTGGGGCCAACGTCCTGACTTTC
. | . | TRBJ1-2 | TRBV19 | CASGPARGDRIYGYTF | TGTGCCTCGGGTCCCGCCAGAGGGGACCGGATCTATGGCTACACCTTC
. | . | TRBJ2-1 | TRBV7-2 | CASSPPGPRSWASYNEQFF | TGTGCCAGCAGCCCGCCTGGGCCGCGTAGTTGGGCGTCGTACAATGAGCAGTTCTTC
TRBD1 | few | TRBJ1-3 | TRBV28 | CASSLELGQGRPISGNTIYF | TGTGCCAGCAGTTTAGAGTTAGGACAGGGGAGGCCAATCTCTGGAAACACCATATATTTT
. | . | TRBJ1-5 | TRBV27 | CASREAAPRNSNQPQHF | TGTGCCAGCCGTGAAGCAGCTCCAAGGAATAGCAATCAGCCCCAGCATTTT
. | . | TRBJ2-5 | TRBV11-3 | CASSHRGRLGKETQYF | TGTGCCAGCAGCCATAGGGGGAGGTTGGGGAAAGAGACCCAGTACTTC
TRBD1 | . | TRBJ2-1 | TRBV15 | CATSRGRYRGFADEQFF | TGTGCCACCAGCAGAGGAAGATACAGGGGCTTCGCCGATGAGCAGTTCTTC
. | . | TRBJ2-3 | TRBV21-1 | CASSKEASGGSQYF | TGTGCCAGCAGCAAAGAGGCTAGCGGGGGGTCGCAGTATTTT
TRBD1 | . | TRBJ2-2 | TRBV5-4 | CASSPPGQGVGNTGELFF | TGTGCCAGCAGCCCACCGGGACAGGGTGTGGGGAACACCGGGGAGCTGTTTTTT
TRBD2 | few | TRBJ2-1 | TRBV11-2 | CASSYTKLADSYNEQFF | TGTGCCAGCAGCTATACGAAACTAGCGGACTCCTACAATGAGCAGTTCTTC
TRBD1 | . | TRBJ2-7 | TRBV7-9 | CASSLGWPGGAKWSQQYF | TGTGCCAGCAGCTTAGGGTGGCCAGGGGGCGCAAAATGGTCACAGCAGTACTTC
TRBD2 | . | TRBJ2-7 | TRBV28 | CASSSYPSGRAYEQYF | TGTGCCAGCAGTTCGTACCCTAGCGGGAGGGCCTACGAGCAGTACTTC
TRBD2 | . | TRBJ2-7 | TRBV28 | CASSFKRDLRSFFSYEQYF | TGTGCCAGCAGTTTCAAGCGGGATCTGAGGTCCTTTTTCTCCTACGAGCAGTACTTC
. | . | TRBJ2-3 | TRBV19 | CASRFVGVGGTDTQYF | TGTGCCAGCCGCTTCGTGGGAGTCGGCGGCACAGATACGCAGTATTTT
. | . | TRBJ1-5 | TRBV6-1 | CASSDRDNFSNQPQHF | TGTGCCAGCAGTGACCGGGACAATTTTAGCAATCAGCCCCAGCATTTT
. | . | TRBJ2-7 | TRBV7-8 | CASSLGGPGLRPPHYEQYF | TGTGCCAGCAGCTTAGGGGGGCCTGGGCTCAGACCACCCCATTACGAGCAGTACTTC
. | . | TRBJ2-3 | TRBV9 | CASSPPPGTNTQYF | TGTGCCAGCAGCCCCCCGCCCGGCACGAATACGCAGTATTTT
. | . | TRBJ2-5 | TRBV28 | CASFPWGAQETQYF | TGTGCCAGTTTCCCTTGGGGCGCACAGGAGACCCAGTACTTC
. | once | TRBJ2-3 | TRBV5-4 | CASSLGVSGTDTQYF | TGTGCCAGCAGCTTGGGAGTCTCGGGTACAGATACGCAGTATTTT
. | . | TRBJ2-2 | TRBV5-6 | CASSSVWAAGELFF | TGTGCCAGCAGCTCCGTCTGGGCGGCCGGGGAGCTGTTTTTT
. | . | TRBJ2-4 | TRBV10-2 | CASSESGRPPDF | TGCGCCAGCAGTGAGTCGGGACGTCCCCCGGATTTC
. | . | TRBJ2-1 | TRBV11-2 | CASSRMGQDSSYNEQFF | TGTGCCAGCAGCCGAATGGGGCAGGACAGCTCCTACAATGAGCAGTTCTTC
. | . | TRBJ2-3 | TRBV9 | CASSVGQKYTDTQYF | TGTGCCAGCAGCGTAGGACAGAAATACACAGATACGCAGTATTTT
. | . | TRBJ2-1 | TRBV30 | CAWSVWAAKGSYNEQFF | TGTGCCTGGAGTGTTTGGGCGGCCAAAGGCTCCTACAATGAGCAGTTCTTC
. | . | TRBJ2-5 | TRBV4-1 | CASSQDGAQETQYF | TGCGCCAGCAGCCAAGACGGGGCACAAGAGACCCAGTACTTC
. | . | TRBJ1-2 | TRBV9 | CASSVARQAVGLWGYTF | TGTGCCAGCAGCGTAGCTCGTCAGGCGGTGGGATTGTGGGGCTACACCTTC
. | . | TRBJ1-1 | TRBV5-4 | CASTGGGEAFF | TGTGCCAGCACCGGGGGAGGGGAAGCTTTCTTT
TRBD2 | . | TRBJ2-7 | TRBV28 | CASSCRRRLAGDYEQYF | TGTGCCAGCAGTTGCCGCCGCCGACTAGCGGGAGACTACGAGCAGTACTTC
. | . | TRBJ2-1 | TRBV28 | CASSFRQISYNEQFF | TGTGCCAGCAGTTTCCGGCAGATCTCCTACAATGAGCAGTTCTTC